Sequencing of this T cell receptor (beta chain) was carried out in a study of blood T cell repertoires in COVID-19. Turning to the study itself: Material from acute and convalescent COVID-19 was sourced from the United States, Italy and Spain. T cells, B-cell-depleted T cells, or PBMCs provided the cDNA or gDNA that served as material.

Authors' data handling: Estimates of nucleated cell counts were drawn from the amplification of reference gene primers. Using immunoSEQ multiplex PCR, the repertoire was profiled, and TCRdb retains in-frame clones only, with some absent. That table is the source of V, J and clone size, and D and trimming were worked out from the DNA. The sample holds about 190,000 clones, 79% seen once. The germline V gene has CDR1 SGHAT and CDR2 FQDESV (reference sequence). The CDR3 is made up of 16 amino acids. The V and J ends lost 5 bases and 5 bases, in that order; junction bases with no gene match: 10. The chain links TRBV11-1 to TRBJ2-1; 9 bases match TRBD2. The sequence was obtained from a man aged 55 to 70 with active or convalescent COVID-19. The specimen was peripheral blood. DNA for the CDR3: TGTGCCAGCAGCCCTAAAGGCGGGAGGGATAACAATGAGCAGTTCTTC. Its translation is CASSPKGGRDNNEQFF.